Following are 12 T cell receptor beta chains from one sample sequenced in a study of T-cell memory formation after mild COVID-19. TCRdb passed the 5' RACE reads through MiXCR, listing each CDR3 protein once. The sample includes around 450,000 distinct CDR3 sequences, approximately 24% of them seen just once. The source material was PBMCs or a T cell subset sorted from them (not recorded which). These receptors were collected from an adult woman who had mild COVID-19 (a few samples of this study predate the infection). Cell type and time point are not known.

The gene calls are TRBV12-3 or TRBV12-4 and TRBJ1-2, with D maybe TRBD1 (5 bases). The CDR3 has 12 residues. Trimming removed 6 bases at V and 5 bases at J, with 10 bases between. The CDR3: CASSRDAYGYTF. In nucleotides, the CDR3 is TGTGCCAGCAGCAGGGACGCGTATGGCTACACCTTC.

The CDR3 nucleotides read TGTGCCAGCAGCTTAGGGACAGGTCTCCTCCAAGAGACCCAGTACTTC. Its translation: CASSLGTGLLQETQYF. The chain combines TRBV11-3 with TRBJ2-5, with 7 bases matching TRBD1. The CDR3 covers 16 residues. Germline V lookup: CDR1 SGHNT, CDR2 YENEEA. J was trimmed by 1 base and V by 1 base; bases with no gene match: 6.

The count of this clonotype is one. V is TRBV18 and J is TRBJ2-6, with TRBD1 identical over 10 bases. V was pared by 5 bases and J by 2 bases, with 12 bases of the junction left unmatched. Germline lookup yields CDR1 KGHSH and CDR2 LQKENI. The CDR3 sequence is 19 residues long. The CDR3 nucleotides are TGTGCCAGCTCAACGATTGTCCCGGGACAGGGGACTGGGGCCAACGTCCTGACTTTC. This gives the protein CASSTIVPGQGTGANVLTF.

This sequence joins TRBV24-1 and TRBJ2-1, with TRBD1 matching over 7 bases. Germline-derived CDR1 and CDR2 are KGHDR and SFDVKD. V was clipped by 7 bases and J by 7 bases; unmatched bases: 12. The CDR3 covers 15 residues. CDR3: CATSGTGDASNEQFF. DNA for the CDR3: TGTGCCACCAGCGGTACAGGGGACGCGTCTAATGAGCAGTTCTTC.

This chain links TRBV6-5 with TRBJ2-1; TRBD2 matches 7 bases. Germline V gene lookup returns CDR1 MNHEY and CDR2 SVGAGI. V lost 6 bases and J lost 0; bases outside the gene matches: 2. This CDR3 region has 14 residues. CDR3 loop: CASRLAYSYNEQFF. In nucleotides, the CDR3 is TGTGCCAGCAGACTAGCGTACTCCTACAATGAGCAGTTCTTC.

This clonotype was seen more than once but under ten times. This sequence joins TRBV4-2 and TRBJ2-7; D is undetermined. The CDR3 length is 17 residues. V lost 0 bases, J lost 2 bases, and 17 bases lay in between. Per the germline V gene, CDR1 is LGHNA and CDR2 is YNFKEQ. The CDR3 loop reads CASSQEVTSYETYEQYF. The CDR3 DNA reads TGTGCCAGCAGCCAAGAAGTCACTTCCTATGAGACCTACGAGCAGTACTTC.

The chain has TRBV10-3 and TRBJ1-2, with D hard to call. The CDR3 has 14 residues. V was shortened by 2 bases and J by 6 bases, with 13 bases between the two germline ends. Looked up from germline, CDR1 is ENHRY and CDR2 is SYGVKD. DNA of the CDR3: TGTGCCATCAGTGAGGTCGCCGGACCAAATGGCTACACCTTC. Encoded protein: CAISEVAGPNGYTF.

This clonotype was seen more than once but under ten times. The CDR3 coding sequence is TGTGCCAGCACCGGGCTAGCAAGGGGGAATGAGCAGTTCTTC. It encodes CASTGLARGNEQFF. The chain links TRBV27 to TRBJ2-1; D might be TRBD1 (6 bases). Germline V gene sequence: CDR1 MNHEY, CDR2 SMNVEV (reference sequence). The CDR3 has 14 amino acids. Trimming cost V 7 bases and J 7 bases, with 17 bases left between them.

This clonotype was picked up many times. The chain links TRBV7-9 to TRBJ1-1; tentative D call: TRBD1 (5 bases). V lost 1 base, J lost 4 bases, and 10 bases lay in between. The CDR3 runs to 14 residues. Germline assignment: CDR1 SEHNR and CDR2 FQNEAQ (reference sequence). The CDR3 nucleotides are TGTGCCAGCAGCTTAGTTGGGGGGAGCACTGAAGCTTTCTTT. Amino acids: CASSLVGGSTEAFF.

Remarks on this clonotype: Just one base apart from a much larger clone, this may be a read error. This sequence joins TRBV9 and TRBJ2-2, with a tentative D call TRBD1 (6 bases). The CDR3 totals 13 residues. V was trimmed by 4 bases and J by 7 bases, leaving 11 bases between them. The germline V gene has CDR1 SGDLS and CDR2 YYNGEE. The CDR3 DNA reads as TGTGCCAGCAGCCCAAGGGGGTTCGGGGAGCTGTTTTTT. Translation gives CASSPRGFGELFF.

V and J are TRBV2 and TRBJ1-2; possibly TRBD1 for D (6 bases). The V end lost 6 bases, the J end lost 3 bases, and 8 bases lay between the germline ends. The CDR3 is made up of 12 amino acids. CDR1 SNHLY and CDR2 FYNNEI come from the germline V gene. Here the CDR3 reads CASRDSHYGYTF. CDR3 nucleotide sequence: TGTGCCAGCAGGGACAGTCACTATGGCTACACCTTC.

This clonotype was found a few times. The V gene is TRBV3-1, the J gene TRBJ2-1, with 10 bases identical to TRBD1. CDR3 length: 16 residues. V lost 4 bases, J lost 8 bases, and 11 bases stayed unmatched. Germline CDR1 and CDR2: LGHDT and YNNKEL (reference sequence). The CDR3 DNA reads TGTGCCAGCAGCCTTCGTGGGACAGGGGATATGCATGAGCAGTTCTTC. It translates to CASSLRGTGDMHEQFF.